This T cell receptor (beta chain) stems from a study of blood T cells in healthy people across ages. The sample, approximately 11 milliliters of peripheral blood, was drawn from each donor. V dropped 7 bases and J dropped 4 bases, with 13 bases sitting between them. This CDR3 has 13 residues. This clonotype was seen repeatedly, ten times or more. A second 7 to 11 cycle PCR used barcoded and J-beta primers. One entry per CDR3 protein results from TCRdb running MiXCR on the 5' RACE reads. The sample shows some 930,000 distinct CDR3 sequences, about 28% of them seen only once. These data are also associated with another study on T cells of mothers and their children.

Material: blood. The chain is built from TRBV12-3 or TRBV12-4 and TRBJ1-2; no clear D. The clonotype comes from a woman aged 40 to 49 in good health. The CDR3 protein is CASTRSGSYGYTF. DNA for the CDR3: TGTGCCAGCACTCGCTCCGGTTCCTATGGCTACACCTTC.